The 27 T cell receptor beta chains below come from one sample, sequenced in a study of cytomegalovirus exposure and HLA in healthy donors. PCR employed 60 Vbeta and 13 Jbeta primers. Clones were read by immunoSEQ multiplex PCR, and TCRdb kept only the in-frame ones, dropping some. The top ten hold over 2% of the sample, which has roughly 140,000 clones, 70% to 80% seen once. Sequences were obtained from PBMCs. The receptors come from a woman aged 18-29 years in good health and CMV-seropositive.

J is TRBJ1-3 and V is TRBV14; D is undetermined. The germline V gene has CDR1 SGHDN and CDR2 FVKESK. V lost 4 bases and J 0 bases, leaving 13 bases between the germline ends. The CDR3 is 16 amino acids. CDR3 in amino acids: CASSPGPSLSGNTIYF. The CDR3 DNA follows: TGTGCCAGCAGCCCAGGCCCATCTCTCTCTGGAAACACCATATATTTT.

The CDR3 sequence is CASSGGASGGNTGELFF. The DNA for the CDR3 is TGTGCCAGCAGCGGAGGGGCTAGCGGGGGAAACACCGGGGAGCTGTTTTTT. The gene calls are TRBV2 and TRBJ2-2; 10 positions agree with TRBD2. The ends lost 6 bases at V and 2 bases at J; junction bases unmatched: 9. CDR1 SNHLY and CDR2 FYNNEI come from the germline V gene. CDR3 size: 17 residues.

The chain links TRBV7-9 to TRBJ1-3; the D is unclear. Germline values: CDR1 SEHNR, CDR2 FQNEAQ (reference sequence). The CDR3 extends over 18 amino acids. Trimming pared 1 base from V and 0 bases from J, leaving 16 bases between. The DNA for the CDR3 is TGTGCCAGCAGCTTAGTAACCTACCGGGATCTCTCTGGAAACACCATATATTTT. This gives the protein CASSLVTYRDLSGNTIYF.

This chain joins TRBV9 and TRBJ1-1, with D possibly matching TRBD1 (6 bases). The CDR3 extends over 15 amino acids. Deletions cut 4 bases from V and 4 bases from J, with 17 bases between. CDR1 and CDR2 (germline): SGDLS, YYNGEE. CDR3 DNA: TGTGCCAGCAGCTCTAGTGGGGGCGCGGGCACTGAAGCTTTCTTT. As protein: CASSSSGGAGTEAFF.

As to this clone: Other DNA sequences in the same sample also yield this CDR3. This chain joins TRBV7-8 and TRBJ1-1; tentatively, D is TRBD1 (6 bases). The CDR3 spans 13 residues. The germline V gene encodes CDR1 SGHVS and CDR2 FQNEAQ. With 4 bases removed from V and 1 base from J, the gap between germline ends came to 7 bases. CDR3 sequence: CASSSRGNTEAFF. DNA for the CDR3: TGTGCCAGCAGCTCCAGGGGGAACACTGAAGCTTTCTTT.

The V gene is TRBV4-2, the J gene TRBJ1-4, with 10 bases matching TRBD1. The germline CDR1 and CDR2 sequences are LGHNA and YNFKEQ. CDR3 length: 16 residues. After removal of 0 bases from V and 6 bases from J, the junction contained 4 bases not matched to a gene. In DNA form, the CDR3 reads TGTGCCAGCAGCCAAGATAAAGGGACAGGGGATGAAAAACTGTTTTTT. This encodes CASSQDKGTGDEKLFF.

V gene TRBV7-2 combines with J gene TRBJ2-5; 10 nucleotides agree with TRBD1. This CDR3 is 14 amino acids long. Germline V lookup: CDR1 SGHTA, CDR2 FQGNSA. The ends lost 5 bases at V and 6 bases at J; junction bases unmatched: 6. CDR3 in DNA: TGTGCCAGCAGCCAGGGACAGGGGCGGAAGACCCAGTACTTC. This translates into CASSQGQGRKTQYF.

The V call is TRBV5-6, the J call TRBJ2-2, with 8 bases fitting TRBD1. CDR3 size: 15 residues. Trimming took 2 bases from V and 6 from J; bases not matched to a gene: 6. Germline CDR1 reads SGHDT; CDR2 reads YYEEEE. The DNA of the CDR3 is TGTGCCAGCAGCTTTTTACAGGGGGTCGCCGGGGAGCTGTTTTTT. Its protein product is CASSFLQGVAGELFF.

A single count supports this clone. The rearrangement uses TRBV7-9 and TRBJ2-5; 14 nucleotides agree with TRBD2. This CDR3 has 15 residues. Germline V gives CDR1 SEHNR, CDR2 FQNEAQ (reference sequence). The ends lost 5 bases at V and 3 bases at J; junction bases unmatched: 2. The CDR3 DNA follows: TGTGCCAGCAGCCCGGGACTAGCGGGGGAAGAGACCCAGTACTTC. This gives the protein CASSPGLAGEETQYF.

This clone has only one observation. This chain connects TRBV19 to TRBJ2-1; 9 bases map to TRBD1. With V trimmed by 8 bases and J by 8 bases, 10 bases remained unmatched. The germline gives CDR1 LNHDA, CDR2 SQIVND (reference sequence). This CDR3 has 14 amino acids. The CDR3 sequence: CASSTGTGYDEQFF. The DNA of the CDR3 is TGTGCCAGTTCCACCGGGACAGGGTACGATGAGCAGTTCTTC.

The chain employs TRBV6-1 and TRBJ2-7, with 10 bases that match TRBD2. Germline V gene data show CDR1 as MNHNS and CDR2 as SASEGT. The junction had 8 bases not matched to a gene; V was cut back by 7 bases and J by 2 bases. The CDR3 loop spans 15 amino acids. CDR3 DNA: TGTGCCAGCAATACCCTAGCGGGGGAGACCTACGAGCAGTACTTC. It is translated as CASNTLAGETYEQYF.

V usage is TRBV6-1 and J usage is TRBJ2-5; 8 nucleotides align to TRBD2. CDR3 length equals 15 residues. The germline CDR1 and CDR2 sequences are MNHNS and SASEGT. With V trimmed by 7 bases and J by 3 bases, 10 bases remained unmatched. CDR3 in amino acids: CASKGSGKFEETQYF. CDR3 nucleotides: TGTGCCAGCAAAGGTAGCGGGAAATTCGAAGAGACCCAGTACTTC.

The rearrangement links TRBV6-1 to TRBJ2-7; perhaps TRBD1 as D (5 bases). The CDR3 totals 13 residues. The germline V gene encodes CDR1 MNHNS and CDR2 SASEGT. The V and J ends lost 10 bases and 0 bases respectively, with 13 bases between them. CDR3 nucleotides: TGTGCCATTTTCAGGGAAAGCTCCTACGAGCAGTACTTC. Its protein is CAIFRESSYEQYF.

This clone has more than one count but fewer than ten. DNA of the CDR3: TGTGCCAGCAGCTTGTATCCGCCCCAGCATTTT. Translated: CASSLYPPQHF. The chain has TRBV5-4 and TRBJ1-5; unclear D gene. This CDR3 spans 11 amino acids. V lost 1 base and J lost 9, with 5 bases in between. Germline loops: CDR1 SGHNT, CDR2 YYREEE (reference sequence).

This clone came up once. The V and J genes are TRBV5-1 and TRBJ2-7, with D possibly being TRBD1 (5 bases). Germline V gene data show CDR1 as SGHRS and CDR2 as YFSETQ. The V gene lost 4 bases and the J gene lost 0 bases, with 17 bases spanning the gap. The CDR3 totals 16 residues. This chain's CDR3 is CASSPADSVGSYEQYF. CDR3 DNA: TGCGCCAGCAGCCCCGCCGACAGTGTAGGCTCCTACGAGCAGTACTTC.

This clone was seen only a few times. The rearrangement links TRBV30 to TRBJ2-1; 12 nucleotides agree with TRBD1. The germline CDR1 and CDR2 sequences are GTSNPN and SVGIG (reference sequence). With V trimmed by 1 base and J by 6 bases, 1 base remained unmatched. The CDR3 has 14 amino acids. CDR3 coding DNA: TGTGCCTGGAGTGGGGACAGGGGGCCCAATGAGCAGTTCTTC. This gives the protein CAWSGDRGPNEQFF.

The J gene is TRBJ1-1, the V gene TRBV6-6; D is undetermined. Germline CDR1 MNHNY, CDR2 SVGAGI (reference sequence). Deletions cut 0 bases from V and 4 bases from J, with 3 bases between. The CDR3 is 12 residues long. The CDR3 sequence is CASSYSSTEAFF. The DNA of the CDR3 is TGTGCCAGCAGTTACTCGAGCACTGAAGCTTTCTTT.

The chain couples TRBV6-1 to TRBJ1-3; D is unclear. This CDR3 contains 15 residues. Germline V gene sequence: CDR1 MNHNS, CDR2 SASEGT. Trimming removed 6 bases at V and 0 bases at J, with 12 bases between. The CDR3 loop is CASRQGRGSGNTIYF. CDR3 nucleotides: TGTGCCAGCAGACAAGGGCGGGGCTCTGGAAACACCATATATTTT.

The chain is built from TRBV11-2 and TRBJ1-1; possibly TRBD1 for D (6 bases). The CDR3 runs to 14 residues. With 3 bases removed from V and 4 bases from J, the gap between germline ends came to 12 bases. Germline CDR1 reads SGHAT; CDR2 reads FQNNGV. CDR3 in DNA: TGTGCCAGCAGCTTGGGCAGGGGAAGCACTGAAGCTTTCTTT. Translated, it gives CASSLGRGSTEAFF.

This CDR3 reads CASSIESNQPQHF. The CDR3, as DNA: TGTGCCAGCAGCATCGAGAGCAATCAGCCCCAGCATTTT. This rearrangement joins TRBV28 to TRBJ1-5; D unclear. The length of the CDR3 is 13 residues. The V gene lost 6 bases and the J gene lost 1 base, with 7 bases spanning the gap. Germline lookup yields CDR1 MDHEN and CDR2 SYDVKM.

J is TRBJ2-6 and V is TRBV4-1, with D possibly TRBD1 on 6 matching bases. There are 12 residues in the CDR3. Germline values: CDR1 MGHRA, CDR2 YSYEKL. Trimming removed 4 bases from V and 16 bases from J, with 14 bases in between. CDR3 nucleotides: TGCGCCAGCAGCCTAACAGGGTTTACGCTGACTTTC. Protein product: CASSLTGFTLTF.

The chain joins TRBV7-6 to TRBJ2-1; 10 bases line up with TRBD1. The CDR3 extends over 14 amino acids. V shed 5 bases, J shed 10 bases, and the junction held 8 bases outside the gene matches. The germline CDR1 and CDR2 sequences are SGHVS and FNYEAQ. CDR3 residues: CASSPGTGEDEQFF. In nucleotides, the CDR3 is TGTGCCAGCAGCCCCGGGACAGGGGAGGACGAGCAGTTCTTC.

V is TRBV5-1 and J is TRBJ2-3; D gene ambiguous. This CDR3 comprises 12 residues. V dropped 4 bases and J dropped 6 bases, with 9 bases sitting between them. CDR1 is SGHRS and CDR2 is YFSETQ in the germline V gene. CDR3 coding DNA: TGCGCCAGCAGCACCCCTACGGATACGCAGTATTTT. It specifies CASSTPTDTQYF.

CDR3 sequence: CASSADRASTEAFF. The CDR3, as DNA: TGCGCCAGCAGTGCGGACAGGGCAAGCACTGAAGCTTTCTTT. The chain joins TRBV10-1 to TRBJ1-1; 8 nucleotides agree with TRBD1. This CDR3 has 14 residues. Germline V gene sequence: CDR1 WNHNN, CDR2 SYGVQD (reference sequence). J lost 4 bases, V lost 4 bases, and 5 bases had no gene match.

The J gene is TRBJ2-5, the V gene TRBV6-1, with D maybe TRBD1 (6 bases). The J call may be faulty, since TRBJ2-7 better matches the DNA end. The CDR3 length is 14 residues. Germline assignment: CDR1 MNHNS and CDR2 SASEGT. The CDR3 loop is CASSGDTFSYEQYF. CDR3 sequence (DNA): TGTGCCAGCAGTGGGGACACGTTCTCCTACGAGCAGTACTTC.

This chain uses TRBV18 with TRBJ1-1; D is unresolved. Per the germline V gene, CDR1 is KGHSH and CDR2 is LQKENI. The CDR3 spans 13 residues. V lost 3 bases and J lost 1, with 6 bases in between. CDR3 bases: TGTGCCAGCTCACCGGCCCAGAACACTGAAGCTTTCTTT. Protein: CASSPAQNTEAFF. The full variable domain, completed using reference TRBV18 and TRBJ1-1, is NAGVMQNPRHLVRRRGQEARLRCSPMKGHSHVYWYRQLPEEGLKFMVYLQKENIIDESGMPKERFSAEFPKEGPSILRIQQVVRGDSAAYFCASSPAQNTEAFFGQGTRLTVV.

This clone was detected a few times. The CDR3 DNA reads as TGTGCCAGTACCCCCGGGGGGACTGAAGCTTTCTTT. This codes for CASTPGGTEAFF. The V gene is TRBV19, the J gene TRBJ1-1, with D maybe TRBD1 (5 bases). This CDR3 spans 12 amino acids. Looked up from germline, CDR1 is LNHDA and CDR2 is SQIVND (reference sequence). Between the trimmed V and J ends, which lost 7 bases and 5 bases, there was a span of 11 bases. The full variable domain, in which reference TRBV19 and TRBJ1-1 provide the parts outside the CDR3, is DGGITQSPKYLFRKEGQNVTLSCEQNLNHDAMYWYRQDPGQGLRLIYYSQIVNDFQKGDIAEGYSVSREKKESFPLTVTSAQKNPTAFYLCASTPGGTEAFFGQGTRLTVV.